This T cell receptor beta chain originates from a study of T cell changes during pregnancy in multiple sclerosis. Only in-frame clones appear in the TCRdb table, and some are missing; sequencing was by immunoSEQ multiplex PCR. The data contain around 95,000 clones, around 90% of them seen just once; the ten biggest clones take up approximately 2.4%. The CDR3 totals 13 residues. V dropped 0 bases and J dropped 7 bases, with 11 bases sitting between them. CDR1 is SGHDT and CDR2 is YYEEEE in the germline V gene. The source material was peripheral blood, sampled after pregnancy. This rearrangement joins TRBV5-6 to TRBJ2-7; the D is unclear. This receptor was taken from a female donor in good health, enrolled as a control in a pregnancy study. The CDR3 region has the DNA TGTGCCAGCAGCTTGGCGGGTACTGGTGAGCAGTACTTC. It is translated as CASSLAGTGEQYF.